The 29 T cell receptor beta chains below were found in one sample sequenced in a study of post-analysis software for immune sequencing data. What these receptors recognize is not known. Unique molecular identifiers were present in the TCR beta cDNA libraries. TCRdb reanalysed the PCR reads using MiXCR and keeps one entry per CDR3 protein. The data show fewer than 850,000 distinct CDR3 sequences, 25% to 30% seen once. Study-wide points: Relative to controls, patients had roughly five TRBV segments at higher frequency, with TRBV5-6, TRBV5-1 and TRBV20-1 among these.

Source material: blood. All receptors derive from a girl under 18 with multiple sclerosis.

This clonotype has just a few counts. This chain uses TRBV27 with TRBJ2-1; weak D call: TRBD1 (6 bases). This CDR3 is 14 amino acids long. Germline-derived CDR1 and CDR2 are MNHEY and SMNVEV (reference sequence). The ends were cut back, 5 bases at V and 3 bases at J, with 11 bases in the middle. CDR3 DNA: TGTGCCAGCAGTCCGGAGACAGGCTACAATGAGCAGTTCTTC. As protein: CASSPETGYNEQFF.

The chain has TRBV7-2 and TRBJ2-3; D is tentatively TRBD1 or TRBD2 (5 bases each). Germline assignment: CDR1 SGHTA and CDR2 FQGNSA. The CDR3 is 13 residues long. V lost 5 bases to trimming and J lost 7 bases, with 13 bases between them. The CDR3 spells CASSITGGYTQYF. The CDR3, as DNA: TGTGCCAGCAGCATCACAGGCGGGTATACGCAGTATTTT.

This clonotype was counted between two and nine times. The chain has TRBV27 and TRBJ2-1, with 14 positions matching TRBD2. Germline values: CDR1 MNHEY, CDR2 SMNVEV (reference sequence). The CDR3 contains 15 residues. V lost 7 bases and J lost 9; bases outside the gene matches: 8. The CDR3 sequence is CASTPTSGRGSEQFF. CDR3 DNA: TGTGCCAGCACCCCGACTAGCGGGAGGGGATCTGAGCAGTTCTTC.

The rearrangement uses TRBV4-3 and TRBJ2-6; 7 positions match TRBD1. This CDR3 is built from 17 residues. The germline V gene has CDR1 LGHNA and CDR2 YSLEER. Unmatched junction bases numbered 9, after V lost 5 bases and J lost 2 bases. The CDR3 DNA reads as TGCGCCAGCAGCTCAGGATACCAGGGGGCTGGGGCCAACGTCCTGACTTTC. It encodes CASSSGYQGAGANVLTF.

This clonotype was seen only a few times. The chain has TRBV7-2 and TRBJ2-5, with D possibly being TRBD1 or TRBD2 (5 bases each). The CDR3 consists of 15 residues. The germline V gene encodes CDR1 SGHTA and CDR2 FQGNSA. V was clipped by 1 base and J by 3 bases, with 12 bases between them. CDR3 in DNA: TGTGCCAGCAGCTTAGTAGGGACCACAAAAGAGACCCAGTACTTC. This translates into CASSLVGTTKETQYF.

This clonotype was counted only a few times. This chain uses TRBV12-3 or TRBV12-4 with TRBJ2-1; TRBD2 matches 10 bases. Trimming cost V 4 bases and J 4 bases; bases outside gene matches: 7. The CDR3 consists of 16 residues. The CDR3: CASSSIGTSAYNEQFF. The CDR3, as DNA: TGTGCCAGCAGTTCAATCGGGACTAGCGCATACAATGAGCAGTTCTTC.

The CDR3 loop reads CASSVGLGTDRDNEQFF. For the CDR3, the DNA is TGCGCCAGCAGCGTCGGTCTCGGGACAGACAGGGACAATGAGCAGTTCTTC. V gene TRBV5-1 combines with J gene TRBJ2-1, with 7 bases aligning to TRBD1. Looked up from germline, CDR1 is SGHRS and CDR2 is YFSETQ. V trimming: 4 bases; J trimming: 5 bases; junction bases outside the gene matches: 15. CDR3 length: 17 residues.

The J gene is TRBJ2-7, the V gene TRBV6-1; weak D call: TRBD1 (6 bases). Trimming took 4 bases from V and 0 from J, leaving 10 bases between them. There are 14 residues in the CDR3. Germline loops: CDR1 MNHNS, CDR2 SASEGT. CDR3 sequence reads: CASSGGQNSYEQYF. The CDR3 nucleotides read TGTGCCAGCAGTGGCGGACAGAACTCCTACGAGCAGTACTTC.

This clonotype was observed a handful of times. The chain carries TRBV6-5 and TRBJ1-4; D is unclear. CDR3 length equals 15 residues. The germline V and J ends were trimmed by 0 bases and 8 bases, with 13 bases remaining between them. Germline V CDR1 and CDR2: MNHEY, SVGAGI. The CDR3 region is CASSYSRVSGEKLFF. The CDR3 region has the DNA TGTGCCAGCAGTTACTCAAGGGTATCGGGGGAAAAACTGTTTTTT.

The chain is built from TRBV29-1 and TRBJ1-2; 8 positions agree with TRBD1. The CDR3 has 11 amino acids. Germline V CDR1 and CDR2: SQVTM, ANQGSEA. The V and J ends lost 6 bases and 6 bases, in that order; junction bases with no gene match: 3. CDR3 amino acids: CSVGQANGYTF. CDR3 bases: TGCAGCGTGGGACAGGCGAATGGCTACACCTTC.

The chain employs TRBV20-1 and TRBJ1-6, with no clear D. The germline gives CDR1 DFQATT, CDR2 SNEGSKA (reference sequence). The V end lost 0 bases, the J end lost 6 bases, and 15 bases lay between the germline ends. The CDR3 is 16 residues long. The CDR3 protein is CSAREALGGPNSPLHF. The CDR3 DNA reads TGCAGTGCTAGAGAGGCCCTGGGAGGGCCTAATTCACCCCTCCACTTT.

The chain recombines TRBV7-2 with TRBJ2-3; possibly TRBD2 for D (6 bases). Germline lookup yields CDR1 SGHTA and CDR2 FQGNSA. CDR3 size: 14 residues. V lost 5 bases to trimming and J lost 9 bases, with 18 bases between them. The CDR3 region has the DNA TGTGCCAGCAGCCTTCGTCCACGGAGGGACACGCAGTATTTT. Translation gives CASSLRPRRDTQYF. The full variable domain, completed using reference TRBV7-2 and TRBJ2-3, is GAGVSQSPSNKVTEKGKDVELRCDPISGHTALYWYRQSLGQGLEFLIYFQGNSAPDKSGLPSDRFSAERTGGSVSTLTIQRTQQEDSAVYLCASSLRPRRDTQYFGPGTRLTVL.

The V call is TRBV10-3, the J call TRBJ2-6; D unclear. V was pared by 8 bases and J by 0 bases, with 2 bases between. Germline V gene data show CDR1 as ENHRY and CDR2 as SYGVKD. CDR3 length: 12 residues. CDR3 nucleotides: TGTGCCATCGACTCTGGGGCCAACGTCCTGACTTTC. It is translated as CAIDSGANVLTF.

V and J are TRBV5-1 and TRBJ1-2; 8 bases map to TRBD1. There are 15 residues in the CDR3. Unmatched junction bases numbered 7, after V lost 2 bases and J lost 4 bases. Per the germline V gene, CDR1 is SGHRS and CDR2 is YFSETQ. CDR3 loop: CASSFRPGGAYGYTF. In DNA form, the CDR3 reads TGCGCCAGCAGCTTTCGGCCAGGGGGCGCCTATGGCTACACCTTC. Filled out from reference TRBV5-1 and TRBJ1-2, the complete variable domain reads KAGVTQTPRYLIKTRGQQVTLSCSPISGHRSVSWYQQTPGQGLQFLFEYFSETQRNKGNFPGRFSGRQFSNSRSEMNVSTLELGDSALYLCASSFRPGGAYGYTFGSGTRLTVV.

DNA of the CDR3: TGTGCCAGCAGCCAAGGCGGACAGGGGATATGGAGCATTCAGTACTTC. This translates into CASSQGGQGIWSIQYF. The chain recombines TRBV14 with TRBJ2-4; 9 bases match TRBD1. Germline CDR1 and CDR2: SGHDN and FVKESK. Unmatched junction bases numbered 10, after V lost 1 base and J lost 9 bases. CDR3 length equals 16 residues.

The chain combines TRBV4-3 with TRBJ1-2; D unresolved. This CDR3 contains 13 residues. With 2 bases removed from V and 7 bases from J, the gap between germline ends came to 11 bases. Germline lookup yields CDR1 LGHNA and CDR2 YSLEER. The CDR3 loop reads CASSQRAGFGYTF. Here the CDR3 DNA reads TGCGCCAGCAGCCAAAGGGCCGGGTTTGGCTACACCTTC.

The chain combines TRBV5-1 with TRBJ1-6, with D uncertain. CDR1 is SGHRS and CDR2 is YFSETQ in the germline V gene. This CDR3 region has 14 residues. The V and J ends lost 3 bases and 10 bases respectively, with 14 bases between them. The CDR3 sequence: CASSWGRESSPLHF. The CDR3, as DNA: TGCGCCAGCAGCTGGGGTAGGGAAAGCTCACCCCTCCACTTT.

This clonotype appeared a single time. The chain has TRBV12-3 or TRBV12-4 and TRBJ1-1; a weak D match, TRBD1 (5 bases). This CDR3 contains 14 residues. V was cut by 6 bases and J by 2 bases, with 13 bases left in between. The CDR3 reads CASSPNRINTEAFF. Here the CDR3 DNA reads TGTGCCAGCAGCCCGAACAGGATTAACACTGAAGCTTTCTTT.

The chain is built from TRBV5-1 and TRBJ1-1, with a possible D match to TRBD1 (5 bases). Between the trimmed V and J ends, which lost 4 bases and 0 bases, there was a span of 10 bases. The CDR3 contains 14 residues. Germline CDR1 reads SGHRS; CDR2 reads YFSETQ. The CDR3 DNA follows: TGCGCCAGCAGCCAGACAGAATTGAACACTGAAGCTTTCTTT. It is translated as CASSQTELNTEAFF.

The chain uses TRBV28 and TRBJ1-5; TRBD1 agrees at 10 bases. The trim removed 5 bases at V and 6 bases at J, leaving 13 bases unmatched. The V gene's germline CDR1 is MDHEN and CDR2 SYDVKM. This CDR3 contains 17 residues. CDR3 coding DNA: TGTGCCAGCAGTCCAGGGACAGGGGCCCGGAAGGGTCAGCCCCAGCATTTT. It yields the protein CASSPGTGARKGQPQHF. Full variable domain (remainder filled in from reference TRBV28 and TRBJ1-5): DVKVTQSSRYLVKRTGEKVFLECVQDMDHENMFWYRQDPGLGLRLIYFSYDVKMKEKGDIPEGYSVSREKKERFSLILESASTNQTSMYLCASSPGTGARKGQPQHFGDGTRLSIL.

CDR3 DNA: TGTGCCAGCAGCCAAACAATGTCTAGCGGGAGTGCCTACGAGCAGTACTTC. Its translation: CASSQTMSSGSAYEQYF. The chain employs TRBV14 and TRBJ2-7, with 10 bases that match TRBD2. Trimming took 2 bases from V and 2 from J; bases not matched to a gene: 9. The CDR3 is 17 residues long. The germline CDR1 and CDR2 sequences are SGHDN and FVKESK. The variable domain in full, with the rest retrieved from reference TRBV14 and TRBJ2-7, is EAGVTQFPSHSVIEKGQTVTLRCDPISGHDNLYWYRRVMGKEIKFLLHFVKESKQDESGMPNNRFLAERTGGTYSTLKVQPAELEDSGVYFCASSQTMSSGSAYEQYFGPGTRLTVT.

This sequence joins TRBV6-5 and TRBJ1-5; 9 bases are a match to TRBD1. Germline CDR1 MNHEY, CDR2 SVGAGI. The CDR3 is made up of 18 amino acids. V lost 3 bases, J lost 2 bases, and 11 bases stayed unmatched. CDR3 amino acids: CASSYWGTGSSGNQPQHF. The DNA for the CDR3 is TGTGCCAGCAGTTATTGGGGGACAGGGAGCTCGGGCAATCAGCCCCAGCATTTT.

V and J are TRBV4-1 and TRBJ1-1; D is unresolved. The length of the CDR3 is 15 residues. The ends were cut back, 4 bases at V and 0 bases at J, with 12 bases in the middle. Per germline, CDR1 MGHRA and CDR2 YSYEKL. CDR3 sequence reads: CASSPHSLLNTEAFF. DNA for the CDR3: TGCGCCAGCAGCCCCCATTCTTTATTGAACACTGAAGCTTTCTTT.

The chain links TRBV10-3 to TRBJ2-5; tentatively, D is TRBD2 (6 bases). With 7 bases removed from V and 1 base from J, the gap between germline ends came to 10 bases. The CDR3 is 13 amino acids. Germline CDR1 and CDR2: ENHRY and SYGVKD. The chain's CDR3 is CAIMGGIQETQYF. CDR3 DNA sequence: TGTGCCATCATGGGGGGTATCCAAGAGACCCAGTACTTC.

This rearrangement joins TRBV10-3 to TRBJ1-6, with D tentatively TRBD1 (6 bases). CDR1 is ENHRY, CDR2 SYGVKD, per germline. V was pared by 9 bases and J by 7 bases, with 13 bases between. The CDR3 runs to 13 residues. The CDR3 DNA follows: TGTGCCATTCGGCCTGGACAGAATTCACCCCTCCACTTT. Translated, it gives CAIRPGQNSPLHF.

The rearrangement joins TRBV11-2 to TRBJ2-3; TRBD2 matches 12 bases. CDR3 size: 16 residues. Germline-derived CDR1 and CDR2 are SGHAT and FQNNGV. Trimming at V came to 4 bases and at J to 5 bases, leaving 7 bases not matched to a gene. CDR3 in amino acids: CASSSRLAGAGDTQYF. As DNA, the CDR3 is TGTGCCAGCAGCTCCAGACTAGCGGGGGCGGGAGATACGCAGTATTTT. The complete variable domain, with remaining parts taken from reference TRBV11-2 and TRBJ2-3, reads EAGVAQSPRYKIIEKRQSVAFWCNPISGHATLYWYQQILGQGPKLLIQFQNNGVVDDSQLPKDRFSAERLKGVDSTLKIQPAKLEDSAVYLCASSSRLAGAGDTQYFGPGTRLTVL.

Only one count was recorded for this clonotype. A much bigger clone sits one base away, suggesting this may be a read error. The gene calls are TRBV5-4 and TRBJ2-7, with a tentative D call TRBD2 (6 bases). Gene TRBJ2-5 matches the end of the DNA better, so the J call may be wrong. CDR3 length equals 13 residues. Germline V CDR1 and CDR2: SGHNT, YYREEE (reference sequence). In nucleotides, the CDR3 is TGTGCCAGCAGCTTTTCATGGGGAGGGACCCAGTACTTC. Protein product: CASSFSWGGTQYF.

The CDR3 DNA sequence: TGTGCCAGCAGTGAAGCCCTTTGGAAGACCGCTGGGACCCAGTACTTC. Protein product: CASSEALWKTAGTQYF. V usage is TRBV6-1 and J usage is TRBJ2-7; D uncertain. TRBJ2-5 matches the DNA end more closely, so the J call is doubtful. Germline CDR1 MNHNS, CDR2 SASEGT. The CDR3 has 16 amino acids.

CDR3 in amino acids: CASRAGFGANVLTF. Written as DNA, the CDR3 is TGTGCCAGCAGGGCCGGGTTCGGGGCCAACGTCCTGACTTTC. The genes are TRBV7-9 and TRBJ2-6, with no clear D. The CDR3 spans 14 residues. Trimming took off 6 bases at V and 4 bases at J, with 10 bases between the two ends. Germline loops: CDR1 SEHNR, CDR2 FQNEAQ (reference sequence).